Following are 9 T cell receptor beta chains from one sample sequenced in a study of molecular identifiers for immune sequencing clone quantification. TCRdb used MiXCR to reprocess the PCR reads, holding one entry per CDR3 protein. Of over 550,000 distinct CDR3 sequences listed, about 25% are singletons. The sequenced sample consisted of naive CD8+ T cells from blood, with Jurkat cell RNA spiked in. The subset: FACS-sorted CD8+CD4-CCR7+CD45RA+ naive T cells. Every receptor here comes from a human donor in good health. Some libraries in this study had Jurkat cell RNA spiked in.

The chain is built from TRBV20-1 and TRBJ2-7, with D hard to call. CDR1 and CDR2 (germline): DFQATT, SNEGSKA (reference sequence). The ends were cut back, 3 bases at V and 9 bases at J, with 27 bases in the middle. The CDR3 runs to 16 residues. The CDR3 here is CSASAVFGPPSSAQYF. The CDR3 DNA reads as TGCAGTGCTAGCGCTGTCTTCGGGCCCCCTTCCTCCGCGCAGTACTTC.

The V and J genes are TRBV4-1 and TRBJ1-1; D is unresolved. This CDR3 spans 12 amino acids. V dropped 6 bases and J dropped 6 bases, with 11 bases sitting between them. Germline CDR1 and CDR2: MGHRA and YSYEKL. CDR3 residues: CASSETGSEAFF. The CDR3 DNA reads as TGCGCCAGCAGTGAAACGGGCTCTGAAGCTTTCTTT.

The rearrangement joins TRBV19 to TRBJ2-7; TRBD1 might be the D (6 bases). Germline loops: CDR1 LNHDA, CDR2 SQIVND (reference sequence). CDR3 length: 13 amino acids. The germline V and J ends were trimmed by 8 bases and 1 base, with 12 bases remaining between them. CDR3 nucleotides: TGTGCCAGTCAGACGGACAGTTCCTACGAGCAGTACTTC. Encoded protein: CASQTDSSYEQYF. Looking up the rest from reference TRBV19 and TRBJ2-7 gives the full variable domain: DGGITQSPKYLFRKEGQNVTLSCEQNLNHDAMYWYRQDPGQGLRLIYYSQIVNDFQKGDIAEGYSVSREKKESFPLTVTSAQKNPTAFYLCASQTDSSYEQYFGPGTRLTVT.

There are many counts of this clonotype. The rearrangement uses TRBV29-1 and TRBJ2-5, with 7 nucleotides matching TRBD1. CDR3 length equals 14 residues. With 4 bases clipped from V and 0 bases from J, the junction kept 5 bases outside the gene matches. Germline-derived CDR1 and CDR2 are SQVTM and ANQGSEA. The CDR3 nucleotides read TGCAGCGTTGTTAGACAGGGAAACCAAGAGACCCAGTACTTC. Its protein product is CSVVRQGNQETQYF.

With respect to this clonotype: The junction differs from germline at one of its ends, possibly a read error. The chain uses TRBV2 and TRBJ2-3; 10 nucleotides match TRBD2. Germline V gives CDR1 SNHLY, CDR2 FYNNEI. The CDR3 covers 17 residues. The CDR3 nucleotides are TGTGTCAGCAGCCTGATAGCGGGGGGAACGGAGACAGATACGCAGTATTTT. Encoded protein: CVSSLIAGGTETDTQYF.

About this clonotype: Since a much larger clone is just one base distant, this may be a read error. Because it lacks the conserved phenylalanine or tryptophan at the end, this CDR3 is likely a read error. The V call is TRBV7-6, the J call TRBJ2-3, with D unresolved. This CDR3 has 15 residues. Trimming took off 1 base at V and 2 bases at J, with 10 bases between the two ends. Germline-derived CDR1 and CDR2 are SGHVS and FNYEAQ. The CDR3 reads CASSLGSVYTDTQYV. In DNA form, the CDR3 reads TGTGCCAGCAGCTTAGGGAGCGTATACACAGATACGCAGTATGTT.

There are many counts of this clonotype. This sequence joins TRBV29-1 and TRBJ1-1; TRBD1 aligns across 9 bases. After removal of 8 bases from V and 2 bases from J, the junction contained 9 bases not matched to a gene. Germline loops: CDR1 SQVTM, CDR2 ANQGSEA. The CDR3 sequence is 14 residues long. DNA for the CDR3: TGCAGCATTACACAGGGGGCCACAAACACTGAAGCTTTCTTT. It codes for CSITQGATNTEAFF.

Concerning this clonotype itself: This sequence may be a read error, since a much larger clone differs from it by one base. The chain recombines TRBV20-1 with TRBJ1-6; 7 nucleotides line up with TRBD1. The V gene's germline CDR1 is DFQATT and CDR2 SNEGSKA (reference sequence). The length of the CDR3 is 14 residues. CDR3 sequence: CSAGETGFYSPPHF. The CDR3 nucleotides are TGCAGTGCTGGGGAGACAGGGTTTTATTCACCCCCCCACTTT.

This chain uses TRBV11-2 with TRBJ2-7; D not resolved. Germline loops: CDR1 SGHAT, CDR2 FQNNGV. Trimming took 6 bases from V and 5 from J, leaving 14 bases between them. The CDR3 consists of 13 residues. The CDR3 protein is CASRLPDYDEQYF. The DNA for the CDR3 is TGTGCCAGCAGGCTGCCGGATTACGACGAGCAGTACTTC.